This T cell receptor (beta chain) emerged from a study of CD8+ T cells in alopecia areata. For the study at large: Once tofacitinib had been taken for 6 to 18 months, 6 months off drug followed. Study-level findings and limits: Normal scalp had lower clonality than lesional scalp, with alopecia totalis/universalis lesions showing this most strongly.

Treatment noted: oral pan-JAK inhibitor, 5-10 mg twice daily. Lesional scalp punch biopsies and peripheral blood came from alopecia areata patients. Sorted out of PBMCs were CD4+ T cells and CD8+ T cells. The sequencing template was cDNA reverse transcribed from extracted RNA. Sequencing was performed with immunoSEQ multiplex PCR; in TCRdb, only in-frame clones are kept and a portion is missing. This sample carries about 210,000 clones, approximately 70% of them seen once, and the ten largest clones take about 1.2%. In the case of this clone: The antigen is not known.

Deletions cut 2 bases from V and 1 base from J, with 14 bases between. The germline gives CDR1 GTSNPN, CDR2 SVGIG (reference sequence). This CDR3 is built from 15 residues. This sequence joins TRBV30 and TRBJ1-2; D not resolved. The TCR originated in a human donor with alopecia areata. The material sequenced was CD4+ T cells sorted from blood, taken at week 44, from a patient treated with tofacitinib. CDR3 amino acids: CAWSSDRSSNYGYTF. The CDR3 coding sequence is TGTGCCTGGAGTTCCGACCGCTCGAGTAACTATGGCTACACCTTC.